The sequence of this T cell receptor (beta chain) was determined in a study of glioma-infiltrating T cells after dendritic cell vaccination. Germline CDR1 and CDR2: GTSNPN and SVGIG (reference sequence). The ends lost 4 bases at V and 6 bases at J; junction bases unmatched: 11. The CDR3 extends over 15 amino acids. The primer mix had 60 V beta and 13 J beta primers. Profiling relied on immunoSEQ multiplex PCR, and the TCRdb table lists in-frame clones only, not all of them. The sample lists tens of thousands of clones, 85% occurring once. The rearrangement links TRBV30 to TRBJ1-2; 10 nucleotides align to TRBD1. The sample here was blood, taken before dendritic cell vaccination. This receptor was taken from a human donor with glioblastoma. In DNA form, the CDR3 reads TGTGCCTGGACCGGACAGGGGGGGGGTATTGATGGCTACACCTTC. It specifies CAWTGQGGGIDGYTF.